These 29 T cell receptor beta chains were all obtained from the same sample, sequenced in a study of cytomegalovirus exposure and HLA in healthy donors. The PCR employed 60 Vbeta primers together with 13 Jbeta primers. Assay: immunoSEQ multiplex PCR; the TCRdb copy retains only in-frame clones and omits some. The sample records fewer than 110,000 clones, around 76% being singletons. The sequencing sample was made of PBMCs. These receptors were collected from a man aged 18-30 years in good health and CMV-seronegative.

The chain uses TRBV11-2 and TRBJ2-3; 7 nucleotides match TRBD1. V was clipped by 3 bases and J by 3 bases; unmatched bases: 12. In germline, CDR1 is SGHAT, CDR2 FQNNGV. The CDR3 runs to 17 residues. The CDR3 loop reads CASSFTRQGKGTDTQYF. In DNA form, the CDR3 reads TGTGCCAGCAGCTTCACCCGACAGGGAAAGGGGACAGATACGCAGTATTTT.

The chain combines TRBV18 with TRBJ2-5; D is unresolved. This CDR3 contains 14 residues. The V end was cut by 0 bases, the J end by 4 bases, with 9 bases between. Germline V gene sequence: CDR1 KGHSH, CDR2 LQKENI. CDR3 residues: CASSPPSEVETQYF. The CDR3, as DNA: TGTGCCAGCTCACCACCGAGTGAGGTAGAGACCCAGTACTTC. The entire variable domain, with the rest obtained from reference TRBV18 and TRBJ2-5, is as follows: NAGVMQNPRHLVRRRGQEARLRCSPMKGHSHVYWYRQLPEEGLKFMVYLQKENIIDESGMPKERFSAEFPKEGPSILRIQQVVRGDSAAYFCASSPPSEVETQYFGPGTRLLVL.

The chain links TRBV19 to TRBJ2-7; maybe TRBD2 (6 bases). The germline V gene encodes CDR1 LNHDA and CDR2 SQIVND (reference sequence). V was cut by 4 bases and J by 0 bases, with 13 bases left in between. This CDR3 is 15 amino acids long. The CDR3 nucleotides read TGTGCCAGTAGTAGCGGAGGGCCGAGCTCCTACGAGCAGTACTTC. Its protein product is CASSSGGPSSYEQYF.

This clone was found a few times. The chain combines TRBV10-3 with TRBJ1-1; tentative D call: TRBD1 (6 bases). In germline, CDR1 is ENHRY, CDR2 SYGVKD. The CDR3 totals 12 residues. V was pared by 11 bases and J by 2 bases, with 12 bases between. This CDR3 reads CAPRGRNTEAFF. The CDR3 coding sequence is TGTGCCCCCAGGGGTAGAAACACTGAAGCTTTCTTT.

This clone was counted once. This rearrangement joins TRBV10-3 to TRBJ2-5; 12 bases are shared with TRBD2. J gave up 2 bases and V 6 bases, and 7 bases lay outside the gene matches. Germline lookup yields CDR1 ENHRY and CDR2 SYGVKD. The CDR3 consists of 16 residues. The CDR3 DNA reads TGTGCCATCAGGCCGGGACTAGCGGGCCGGCAAGAGACCCAGTACTTC. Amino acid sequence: CAIRPGLAGRQETQYF.

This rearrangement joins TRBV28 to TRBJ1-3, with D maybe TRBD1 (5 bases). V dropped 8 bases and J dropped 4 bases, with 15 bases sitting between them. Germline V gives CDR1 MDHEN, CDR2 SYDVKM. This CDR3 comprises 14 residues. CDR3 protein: CASFGALGGNTIYF. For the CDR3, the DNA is TGTGCCAGCTTTGGGGCCCTGGGAGGAAACACCATATATTTT.

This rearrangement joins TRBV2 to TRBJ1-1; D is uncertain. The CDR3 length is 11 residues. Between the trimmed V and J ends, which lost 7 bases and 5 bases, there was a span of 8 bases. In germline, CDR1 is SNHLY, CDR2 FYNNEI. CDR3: CASTERTEAFF. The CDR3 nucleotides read TGTGCCAGCACAGAACGAACTGAAGCTTTCTTT.

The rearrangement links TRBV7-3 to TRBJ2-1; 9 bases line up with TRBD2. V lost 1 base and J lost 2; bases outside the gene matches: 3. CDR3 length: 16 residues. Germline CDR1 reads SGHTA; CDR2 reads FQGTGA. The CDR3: CASSLKGGGAYNEQFF. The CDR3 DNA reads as TGTGCCAGCAGCTTAAAAGGCGGGGGGGCCTACAATGAGCAGTTCTTC. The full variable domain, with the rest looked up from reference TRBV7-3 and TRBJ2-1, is GAGVSQTPSNKVTEKGKYVELRCDPISGHTALYWYRQSLGQGPEFLIYFQGTGAADDSGLPNDRFFAVRPEGSVSTLKIQRTERGDSAVYLCASSLKGGGAYNEQFFGPGTRLTVL.

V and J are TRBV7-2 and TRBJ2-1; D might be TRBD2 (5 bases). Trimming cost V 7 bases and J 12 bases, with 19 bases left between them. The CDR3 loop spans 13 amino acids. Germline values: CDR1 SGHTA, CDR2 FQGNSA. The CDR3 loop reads CASTIRGWDGQFF. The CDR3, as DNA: TGTGCCAGCACCATCCGGGGTTGGGATGGGCAGTTCTTC.

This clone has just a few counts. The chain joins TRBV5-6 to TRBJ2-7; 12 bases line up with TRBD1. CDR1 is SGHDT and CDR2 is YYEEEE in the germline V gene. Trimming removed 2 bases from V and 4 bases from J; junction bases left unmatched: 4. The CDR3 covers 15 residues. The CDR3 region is CASSLGGQGAYEQYF. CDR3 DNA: TGTGCCAGCAGCTTAGGGGGACAGGGGGCATACGAGCAGTACTTC.

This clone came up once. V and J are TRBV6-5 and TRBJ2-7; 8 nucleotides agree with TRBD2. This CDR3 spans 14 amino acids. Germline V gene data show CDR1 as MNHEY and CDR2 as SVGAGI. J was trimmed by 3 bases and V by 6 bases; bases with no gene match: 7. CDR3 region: CASSYSGANYEQYF. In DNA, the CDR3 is TGTGCCAGCAGCTATAGCGGGGCGAACTACGAGCAGTACTTC.

In DNA form, the CDR3 reads TGTGCCAGCAGCGTTTCCGGGACTAAACAAGAGACCCAGTACTTC. This codes for CASSVSGTKQETQYF. The rearrangement uses TRBV9 and TRBJ2-5; 7 nucleotides align to TRBD2. Unmatched junction bases numbered 6, after V lost 2 bases and J lost 2 bases. Germline V gene sequence: CDR1 SGDLS, CDR2 YYNGEE. The CDR3 length is 15 residues.

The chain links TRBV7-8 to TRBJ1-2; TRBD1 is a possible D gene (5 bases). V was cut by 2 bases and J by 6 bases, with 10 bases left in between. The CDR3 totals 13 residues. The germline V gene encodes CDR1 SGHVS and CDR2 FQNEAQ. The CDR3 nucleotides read TGTGCCAGCAGCTTACTCACCAGGGATGGCTACACCTTC. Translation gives CASSLLTRDGYTF.

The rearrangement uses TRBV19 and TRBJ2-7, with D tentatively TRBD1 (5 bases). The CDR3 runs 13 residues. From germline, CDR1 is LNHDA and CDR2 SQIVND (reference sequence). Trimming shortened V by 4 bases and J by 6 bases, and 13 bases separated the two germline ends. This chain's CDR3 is CASSNPGIGEQYF. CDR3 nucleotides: TGTGCCAGTAGTAACCCAGGGATCGGCGAGCAGTACTTC.

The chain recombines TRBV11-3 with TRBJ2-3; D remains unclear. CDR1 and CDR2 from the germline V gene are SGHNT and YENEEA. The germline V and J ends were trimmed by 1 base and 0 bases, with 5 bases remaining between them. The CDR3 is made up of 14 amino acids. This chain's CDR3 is CASSLAGSTDTQYF. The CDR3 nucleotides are TGTGCCAGCAGCTTAGCCGGTAGCACAGATACGCAGTATTTT.

The CDR3 protein is CASSEGAGETQYF. DNA for the CDR3: TGTGCCAGCAGCGAGGGGGCCGGAGAGACCCAGTACTTC. The rearrangement joins TRBV5-4 to TRBJ2-5; the match to TRBD1 covers 7 bases. This CDR3 spans 13 amino acids. Germline CDR1 SGHNT, CDR2 YYREEE (reference sequence). The J segment lost 4 bases and the V segment lost 4 bases, leaving 4 bases of the junction unmatched. The full variable domain, rest sourced from reference TRBV5-4 and TRBJ2-5, is ETGVTQSPTHLIKTRGQQVTLRCSSQSGHNTVSWYQQALGQGPQFIFQYYREEENGRGNFPPRFSGLQFPNYSSELNVNALELDDSALYLCASSEGAGETQYFGPGTRLLVL.

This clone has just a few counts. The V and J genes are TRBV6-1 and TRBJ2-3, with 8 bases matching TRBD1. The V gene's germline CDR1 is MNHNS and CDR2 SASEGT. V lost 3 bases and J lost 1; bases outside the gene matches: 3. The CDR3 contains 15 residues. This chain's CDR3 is CASSDSGQGTDTQYF. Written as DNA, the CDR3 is TGTGCCAGCAGTGACTCGGGACAGGGCACAGATACGCAGTATTTT.

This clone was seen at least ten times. CDR3 amino acids: CASSHLGQLNTGELFF. The CDR3 bases are TGCGCCAGCAGCCACCTAGGACAGTTGAACACCGGGGAGCTGTTTTTT. V usage is TRBV4-3 and J usage is TRBJ2-2; a possible D gene is TRBD1 (6 bases). V was trimmed by 3 bases and J by 1 base, leaving 12 bases between them. There are 16 residues in the CDR3. Germline CDR1 reads LGHNA; CDR2 reads YSLEER.

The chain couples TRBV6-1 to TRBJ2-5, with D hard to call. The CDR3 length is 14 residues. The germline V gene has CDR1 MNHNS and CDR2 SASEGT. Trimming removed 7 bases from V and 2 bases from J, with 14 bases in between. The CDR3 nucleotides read TGTGCCAGCACCCTGGGCTTGAATCAAGAGACCCAGTACTTC. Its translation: CASTLGLNQETQYF.

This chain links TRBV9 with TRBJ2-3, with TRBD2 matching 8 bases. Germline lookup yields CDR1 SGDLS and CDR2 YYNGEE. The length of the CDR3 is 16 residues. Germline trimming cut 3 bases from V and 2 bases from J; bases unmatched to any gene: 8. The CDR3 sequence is CASSEGAGGFTDTQYF. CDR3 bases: TGTGCCAGCAGCGAGGGTGCGGGGGGCTTCACAGATACGCAGTATTTT.

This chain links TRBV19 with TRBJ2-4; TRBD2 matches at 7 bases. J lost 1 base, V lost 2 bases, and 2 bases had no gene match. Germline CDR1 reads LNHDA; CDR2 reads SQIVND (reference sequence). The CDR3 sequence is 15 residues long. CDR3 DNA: TGTGCCAGTAGTATAAGGGAGGGGGCCAAAAACATTCAGTACTTC. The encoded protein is CASSIREGAKNIQYF.

CDR3 region: CASSSTGMNTEAFF. CDR3 nucleotides: TGTGCCAGCAGCTCAACAGGTATGAACACTGAAGCTTTCTTT. This chain joins TRBV9 and TRBJ1-1, with D tentatively TRBD1 (5 bases). V gave up 4 bases and J gave up 0 bases, with 10 bases separating them. This CDR3 is built from 14 residues. The germline gives CDR1 SGDLS, CDR2 YYNGEE.

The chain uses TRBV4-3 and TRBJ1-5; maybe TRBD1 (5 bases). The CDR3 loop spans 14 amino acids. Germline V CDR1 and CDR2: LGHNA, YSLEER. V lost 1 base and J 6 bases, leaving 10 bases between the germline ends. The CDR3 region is CASSQGLGGQPQHF. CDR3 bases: TGCGCCAGCAGCCAAGGTCTGGGGGGTCAGCCCCAGCATTTT.

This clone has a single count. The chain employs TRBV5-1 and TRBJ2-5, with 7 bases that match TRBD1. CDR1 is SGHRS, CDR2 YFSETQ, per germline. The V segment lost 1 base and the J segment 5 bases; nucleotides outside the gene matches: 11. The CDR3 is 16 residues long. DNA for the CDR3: TGCGCCAGCAGCTTGAACGGTGGCGGCAGGGGGGAGACCCAGTACTTC. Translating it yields CASSLNGGGRGETQYF.

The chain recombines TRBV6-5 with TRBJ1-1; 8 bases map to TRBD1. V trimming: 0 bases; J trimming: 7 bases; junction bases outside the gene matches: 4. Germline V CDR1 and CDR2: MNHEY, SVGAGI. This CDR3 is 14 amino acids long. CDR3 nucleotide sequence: TGTGCCAGCAGTTACTCGACAGGGGCGTTTGAAGCTTTCTTT. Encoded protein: CASSYSTGAFEAFF.

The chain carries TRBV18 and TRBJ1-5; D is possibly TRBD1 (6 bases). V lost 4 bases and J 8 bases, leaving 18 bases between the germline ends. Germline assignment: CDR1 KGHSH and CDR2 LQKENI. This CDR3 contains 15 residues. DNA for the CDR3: TGTGCCAGCTCACTCCCGACAGGCCGTAGGGAGCCCCAGCATTTT. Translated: CASSLPTGRREPQHF.

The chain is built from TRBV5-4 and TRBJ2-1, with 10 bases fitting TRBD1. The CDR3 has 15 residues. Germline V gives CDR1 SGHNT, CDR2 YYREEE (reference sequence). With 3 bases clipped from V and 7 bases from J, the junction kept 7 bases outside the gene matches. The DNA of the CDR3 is TGTGCCAGCAGCTCGGGACAGGGGCGACCGAATGAGCAGTTCTTC. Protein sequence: CASSSGQGRPNEQFF. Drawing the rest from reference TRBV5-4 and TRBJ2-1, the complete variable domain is ETGVTQSPTHLIKTRGQQVTLRCSSQSGHNTVSWYQQALGQGPQFIFQYYREEENGRGNFPPRFSGLQFPNYSSELNVNALELDDSALYLCASSSGQGRPNEQFFGPGTRLTVL.

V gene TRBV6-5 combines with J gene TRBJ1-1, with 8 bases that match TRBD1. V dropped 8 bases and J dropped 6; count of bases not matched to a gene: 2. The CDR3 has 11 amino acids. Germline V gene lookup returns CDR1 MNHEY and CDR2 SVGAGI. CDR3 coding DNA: TGTGCCAGCTCGGACAGGGCTGAAGCTTTCTTT. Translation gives CASSDRAEAFF.

Written as DNA, the CDR3 is TGTGCCAGCAGCGTAGACCCCCAGGGTTTGGGATCTGGAAACACCATATATTTT. Encoded protein: CASSVDPQGLGSGNTIYF. The V call is TRBV9, the J call TRBJ1-3, with a tentative D call TRBD1 (5 bases). Trimming cost V 0 bases and J 1 base, with 17 bases left between them. CDR1 and CDR2 from the germline V gene are SGDLS and YYNGEE. This CDR3 contains 18 residues. The variable domain in full, with the rest retrieved from reference TRBV9 and TRBJ1-3, is DSGVTQTPKHLITATGQRVTLRCSPRSGDLSVYWYQQSLDQGLQFLIQYYNGEERAKGNILERFSAQQFPDLHSELNLSSLELGDSALYFCASSVDPQGLGSGNTIYFGEGSWLTVV.